The 26 T cell receptor beta chains given below trace back to one sample, sequenced in a study of blood T cell repertoires in COVID-19. Assay used: immunoSEQ multiplex PCR; TCRdb lists only in-frame clones, some missing. Of 140,000 or so clones listed, approximately 73% are singletons. The sequenced sample was peripheral blood. All receptors derive from a man between 60 and 75 years old with acute or convalescent COVID-19.

The table lists this clone with many counts. Here the CDR3 reads CSVEDLSGTSSGNTIYF. The CDR3 DNA sequence: TGCAGCGTTGAAGATCTTTCCGGGACAAGCTCTGGAAACACCATATATTTT. The chain links TRBV29-1 to TRBJ1-3; perhaps TRBD1 as D (6 bases). Germline CDR1 and CDR2: SQVTM and ANQGSEA. V was shortened by 0 bases and J by 0 bases, with 15 bases between the two germline ends. This CDR3 is 17 amino acids long.

This clone appeared a single time. V is TRBV4-1 and J is TRBJ2-5; 11 bases map to TRBD2. The CDR3 covers 15 residues. Per the germline V gene, CDR1 is MGHRA and CDR2 is YSYEKL. J was trimmed by 7 bases and V by 4 bases; bases with no gene match: 8. The CDR3, as DNA: TGCGCCAGCAGCCTTGGGACTAGCGGATGGGGGACCCAGTACTTC. As protein: CASSLGTSGWGTQYF.

The CDR3, as DNA: TGTGCCAGCGGGCGGGCTAGCGGGAGCGACGAGCAGTACTTC. This encodes CASGRASGSDEQYF. The chain joins TRBV9 to TRBJ2-7; 10 bases match TRBD2. Germline V gene lookup returns CDR1 SGDLS and CDR2 YYNGEE. The V and J ends lost 7 bases and 5 bases, in that order; junction bases with no gene match: 9. The CDR3 length is 14 residues.

J is TRBJ1-1 and V is TRBV28; 8 positions agree with TRBD1. Germline values: CDR1 MDHEN, CDR2 SYDVKM. Trimming at V came to 5 bases and at J to 4 bases, leaving 0 bases not matched to a gene. The CDR3 is 12 residues long. The CDR3 DNA reads as TGTGCCAGCAGTACAGGGGGCACTGAAGCTTTCTTT. It yields the protein CASSTGGTEAFF.

V usage is TRBV7-9 and J usage is TRBJ2-2; 7 nucleotides match TRBD1. This CDR3 is built from 18 residues. Trimming removed 2 bases from V and 1 base from J; junction bases left unmatched: 10. The germline CDR1 and CDR2 sequences are SEHNR and FQNEAQ (reference sequence). The CDR3, as DNA: TGTGCCAGCAGCTTACCAGGGGGTCACCCCAAGAACACCGGGGAGCTGTTTTTT. Amino acids: CASSLPGGHPKNTGELFF.

This clone was seen just once. The V call is TRBV2, the J call TRBJ2-7; the match to TRBD1 covers 9 bases. Germline V lookup: CDR1 SNHLY, CDR2 FYNNEI. J gave up 4 bases and V 6 bases, and 10 bases lay outside the gene matches. The CDR3 runs 15 residues. CDR3 bases: TGTGCCAGCAGAGACGGACAGGGGCGGGGATACGAGCAGTACTTC. The encoded protein is CASRDGQGRGYEQYF.

The J gene is TRBJ2-2, the V gene TRBV27; no firm D call. The V gene lost 2 bases and the J gene lost 6 bases, with 16 bases spanning the gap. Germline CDR1 is MNHEY and CDR2 is SMNVEV (reference sequence). The CDR3 has 16 amino acids. CDR3: CASSLSALPRAGELFF. The CDR3 bases are TGTGCCAGCAGTTTAAGTGCCCTTCCCCGCGCCGGGGAGCTGTTTTTT.

In its sample, this clone was seen a few times. This chain joins TRBV19 and TRBJ1-1; a possible D gene is TRBD1 (5 bases). Germline-derived CDR1 and CDR2 are LNHDA and SQIVND (reference sequence). V was trimmed by 3 bases and J by 6 bases, leaving 17 bases between them. There are 15 residues in the CDR3. The CDR3 DNA reads TGTGCCAGTAGTATGACTCAGGGTAGCGGCGCTGAAGCTTTCTTT. Translated, it gives CASSMTQGSGAEAFF.

V gene TRBV20-1 combines with J gene TRBJ2-5; 7 bases line up with TRBD1. The CDR3 sequence is 14 residues long. V trimming: 3 bases; J trimming: 0 bases; junction bases outside the gene matches: 4. Germline loops: CDR1 DFQATT, CDR2 SNEGSKA (reference sequence). In DNA, the CDR3 is TGCAGTGCTAGTACGGGACAGCACCAAGAGACCCAGTACTTC. It is translated as CSASTGQHQETQYF.

This chain connects TRBV7-8 to TRBJ2-1; D gene uncertain. Trimming left V 0 bases short and J 5 bases short, with 14 bases between. The CDR3 contains 16 residues. CDR1 and CDR2 from the germline V gene are SGHVS and FQNEAQ. Written as DNA, the CDR3 is TGTGCCAGCAGCTTAGCGCTTGGCAGGCAACACAATGAGCAGTTCTTC. It specifies CASSLALGRQHNEQFF.

This clone was found a few times. The chain has TRBV7-9 and TRBJ1-5, with D unclear. Trimming shortened V by 2 bases and J by 5 bases, and 7 bases separated the two germline ends. Per the germline V gene, CDR1 is SEHNR and CDR2 is FQNEAQ (reference sequence). The CDR3 is made up of 13 amino acids. CDR3 DNA: TGTGCCAGCAGCTTATACGAGGATCAGCCCCAGCATTTT. It specifies CASSLYEDQPQHF.

The chain couples TRBV15 to TRBJ2-3, with D possibly being TRBD2 (5 bases). CDR1 LNHNV and CDR2 YYDKDF come from the germline V gene (reference sequence). There are 13 residues in the CDR3. V shed 4 bases and J shed 4 bases, with 9 bases lying between them. The CDR3, as DNA: TGTGCCACCAGCAAAGACGGGGCAGATACGCAGTATTTT. It is translated as CATSKDGADTQYF.

This rearrangement joins TRBV5-6 to TRBJ1-1; no firm D call. The ends were cut back, 4 bases at V and 2 bases at J, with 3 bases in the middle. Germline lookup yields CDR1 SGHDT and CDR2 YYEEEE. The CDR3 loop spans 11 amino acids. The CDR3 region is CASSINTEAFF. The CDR3 DNA reads TGTGCCAGCAGCATAAACACTGAAGCTTTCTTT. Full variable domain (missing parts from reference TRBV5-6 and TRBJ1-1): DAGVTQSPTHLIKTRGQQVTLRCSPKSGHDTVSWYQQALGQGPQFIFQYYEEEERQRGNFPDRFSGHQFPNYSSELNVNALLLGDSALYLCASSINTEAFFGQGTRLTVV.

Only a few counts were recorded for this clone. The chain employs TRBV3-1 (or the pseudogene TRBV3-2) and TRBJ2-7, with D possibly being TRBD2 (6 bases). The CDR3 contains 14 residues. Germline loops: CDR1 LGHDT, CDR2 YNNKEL (reference sequence). The V and J ends lost 1 base and 2 bases respectively, with 9 bases between them. In DNA form, the CDR3 reads TGTGCCAGCAGCCAAGCCGGGAGCGCCTACGAGCAGTACTTC. Translated: CASSQAGSAYEQYF.

This clone was seen just once. The rearrangement uses TRBV19 and TRBJ2-7; TRBD2 agrees at 9 bases. This CDR3 comprises 16 residues. Germline V CDR1 and CDR2: LNHDA, SQIVND (reference sequence). V trimming: 7 bases; J trimming: 5 bases; junction bases outside the gene matches: 15. For the CDR3, the DNA is TGTGCCAGTACCAATCTACCCGGGACTAGCACCCACGAGCAGTACTTC. Residues: CASTNLPGTSTHEQYF.

This chain joins TRBV6-2 or TRBV6-3 and TRBJ2-7; 9 bases map to TRBD1. The length of the CDR3 is 15 residues. Per germline, CDR1 MNHEY and CDR2 SVGEGT. V shed 2 bases and J 5 bases; nucleotides not matched to a gene: 7. CDR3 residues: CASSYGDRVRNEQYF. CDR3 nucleotides: TGTGCCAGCAGTTACGGGGACAGGGTGAGGAACGAGCAGTACTTC.

In DNA, the CDR3 is TGTGCCAGCAGCTTAGGGGAGGGCTACGAGCAGTACTTC. Its protein is CASSLGEGYEQYF. J is TRBJ2-7 and V is TRBV7-3, with 7 positions matching TRBD2. CDR3 length equals 13 residues. Germline V gene data show CDR1 as SGHTA and CDR2 as FQGTGA. J gave up 3 bases and V 2 bases, and 1 base lay outside the gene matches. The whole variable domain, filled in from reference TRBV7-3 and TRBJ2-7, reads GAGVSQTPSNKVTEKGKYVELRCDPISGHTALYWYRQSLGQGPEFLIYFQGTGAADDSGLPNDRFFAVRPEGSVSTLKIQRTERGDSAVYLCASSLGEGYEQYFGPGTRLTVT.

This clone appeared a few times. The chain combines TRBV12-3 or TRBV12-4 with TRBJ2-1; D remains unclear. Trimming left V 3 bases short and J 8 bases short, with 5 bases between. CDR3 size: 11 residues. CDR3 sequence reads: CASSFFDEQFF. DNA of the CDR3: TGTGCCAGCAGTTTCTTCGATGAGCAGTTCTTC.

The chain links TRBV6-1 to TRBJ2-1; 11 nucleotides agree with TRBD2. The J segment lost 9 bases and the V segment lost 3 bases, leaving 7 bases of the junction unmatched. Germline CDR1 is MNHNS and CDR2 is SASEGT. The CDR3 runs 15 residues. CDR3 in amino acids: CASSEALAGESEQFF. CDR3 in DNA: TGTGCCAGCAGTGAGGCACTAGCGGGAGAGAGTGAGCAGTTCTTC.

The chain links TRBV7-9 to TRBJ1-2; D not resolved. Germline lookup yields CDR1 SEHNR and CDR2 FQNEAQ (reference sequence). The CDR3 is made up of 14 amino acids. Between the trimmed V and J ends, which lost 5 bases and 4 bases, there was a span of 14 bases. CDR3 region: CASSPAIAPYGYTF. Here the CDR3 DNA reads TGTGCCAGCAGCCCCGCGATTGCCCCCTATGGCTACACCTTC.

This rearrangement joins TRBV19 to TRBJ2-2, with 8 bases lining up with TRBD1. CDR3 length: 15 residues. V lost 10 bases, J lost 7 bases, and 14 bases stayed unmatched. Germline V gene data show CDR1 as LNHDA and CDR2 as SQIVND (reference sequence). The CDR3 nucleotides are TGTGCCACTACAAATTCGGACAGGGTTGGCGGGGAGCTGTTTTTT. Its protein product is CATTNSDRVGGELFF.

This chain connects TRBV27 to TRBJ1-1; possibly TRBD1 for D (5 bases). V was shortened by 1 base and J by 5 bases, with 11 bases between the two germline ends. The length of the CDR3 is 14 residues. CDR1 is MNHEY, CDR2 SMNVEV, per germline (reference sequence). The CDR3 loop reads CASSLYLGGTEAFF. Written as DNA, the CDR3 is TGTGCCAGCAGTTTATATTTGGGGGGGACTGAAGCTTTCTTT.

V and J are TRBV19 and TRBJ1-1; the match to TRBD1 covers 7 bases. Germline CDR1 LNHDA, CDR2 SQIVND (reference sequence). J gave up 5 bases and V 3 bases, and 3 bases lay outside the gene matches. The CDR3 loop spans 13 amino acids. The CDR3 nucleotides read TGTGCCAGTAGTATCGACAGGGTGACTGAAGCTTTCTTT. This codes for CASSIDRVTEAFF.

The CDR3: CAIRSAGGVNEQFF. The CDR3 DNA sequence: TGTGCCATCCGGTCTGCGGGAGGGGTCAATGAGCAGTTCTTC. The chain has TRBV6-5 and TRBJ2-1; 9 nucleotides line up with TRBD2. Germline trimming cut 10 bases from V and 6 bases from J; bases unmatched to any gene: 10. From germline, CDR1 is MNHEY and CDR2 SVGAGI. This CDR3 has 14 residues.

This rearrangement joins TRBV27 to TRBJ2-5; 7 nucleotides align to TRBD1. This CDR3 is built from 16 residues. J lost 5 bases, V lost 0 bases, and 9 bases had no gene match. CDR1 and CDR2 (germline): MNHEY, SMNVEV (reference sequence). Here the CDR3 DNA reads TGTGCCAGCAGTTTATCAGCCCCTACAGGGGTGGAGACCCAGTACTTC. It encodes CASSLSAPTGVETQYF.

V gene TRBV5-5 combines with J gene TRBJ2-7, with D unclear. There are 13 residues in the CDR3. V dropped 4 bases and J dropped 2 bases, with 10 bases sitting between them. Germline CDR1 and CDR2: SGHKS and YYEKEE (reference sequence). CDR3 protein: CASSSSVTYEQYF. The CDR3 DNA is TGTGCCAGCAGCAGCTCTGTGACCTACGAGCAGTACTTC.